The 6 T cell receptor beta chains listed next were all sequenced from one sample in a study of T cell clonality in common variable immunodeficiency. Only in-frame clones appear in the TCRdb table, and some are missing; sequencing was by immunoSEQ multiplex PCR. The sample holds about 42,000 clones, and no clone turns up only once. Sequences were obtained from peripheral blood mononuclear cells. Every receptor here comes from a person aged 18 to 75 in good health.

This clone was detected many times. Sequencing ends 3 residues short of the CDR3 end; the germline J gene provides the rest. The rearrangement links TRBV29-1 to TRBJ2-5, with D perhaps matching TRBD1 (5 bases). The CDR3 totals 14 residues. V was shortened by 4 bases and J by 4 bases, with 16 bases between the two germline ends. Germline CDR1 reads SQVTM; CDR2 reads ANQGSEA. Incomplete CDR3 DNA: TGCAGCGTTGTGGGGCAGTTTAAGGGAGAGACC. Its translation: CSVVGQFKGET. The whole CDR3 is CSVVGQFKGETQYF.

This CDR3 reads CATRRAQGAYEQYF. The part of the CDR3 DNA that was read is TGTGCCACCAGGAGGGCGCAGGGGGCCTACGAG. The chain combines TRBV19 with TRBJ2-7; TRBD1 is a possible D gene (7 bases). The CDR3 end falls 3 residues outside the read, so it is completed with the germline J gene. The CDR3 loop spans 14 amino acids. Germline V gene sequence: CDR1 LNHDA, CDR2 SQIVND (reference sequence). V lost 10 bases to trimming and J lost 2 bases, with 18 bases between them.

A note on this clone: A much more abundant neighbour one base away suggests this may be a read error. Partial CDR3 DNA: TGTGCCTCCCGGGACAGGGGAAGCTTGGCAAATCAGCCC. Its translation: CASRDRGSLANQP. The entire CDR3 reads CASRDRGSLANQPQHF. J is TRBJ1-5 and V is TRBV6-2 or TRBV6-3, with 10 bases fitting TRBD1. The CDR3 end falls 3 residues outside the read, so it is completed with the germline J gene. The CDR3 runs 16 residues. CDR1 and CDR2 (germline): MNHEY, SVGEGT. Trimming at V came to 11 bases and at J to 4 bases, leaving 14 bases not matched to a gene.

This clone was detected many times. The identical CDR3 is also encoded by other nucleotide sequences in the sample. CDR3 sequence: CAWSVRVVTNEKLFF. The sequenced part of the CDR3 DNA is TGTGCCTGGAGTGTCAGGGTAGTCACTAATGAAAAA. The V gene is TRBV30, the J gene TRBJ1-4; tentative D call: TRBD1 (5 bases). The observed sequence ends 3 residues before the CDR3 terminus, with the missing tail filled in from the germline J gene. V was cut by 0 bases and J by 2 bases, with 10 bases left in between. The CDR3 is 15 residues long. Germline CDR1 reads GTSNPN; CDR2 reads SVGIG (reference sequence).

This clone was seen at least ten times. The sequenced fragment ends 3 residues before the CDR3 boundary, so the rest is inferred from the germline J gene. This sequence joins TRBV23-1 and TRBJ2-3, with 9 nucleotides matching TRBD1. TRBV23-1 is designated an ORF whose function remains uncertain. This CDR3 contains 15 residues. V was pared by 4 bases and J by 8 bases, with 10 bases of the junction left unmatched. The CDR3 DNA, read in part, is TGCGCCAGCAGTCCCCAGGGACAGGGTGGAGGTACG. This translates into CASSPQGQGGGT. The CDR3, in full, reads CASSPQGQGGGTQYF.

This clone was picked up a small number of times. The read comes to an end 3 residues before the CDR3 does, leaving the germline J gene to fill in the end. This chain uses TRBV19 with TRBJ2-2; unclear D gene. The length of the CDR3 is 14 residues. Germline lookup yields CDR1 LNHDA and CDR2 SQIVND (reference sequence). Partial CDR3 DNA: TGTGCCAGTAGTAAAGACCGGTTAAATGAAAAG. Amino acids: CASSKDRLNEK. The complete CDR3 reads CASSKDRLNEKLFF.